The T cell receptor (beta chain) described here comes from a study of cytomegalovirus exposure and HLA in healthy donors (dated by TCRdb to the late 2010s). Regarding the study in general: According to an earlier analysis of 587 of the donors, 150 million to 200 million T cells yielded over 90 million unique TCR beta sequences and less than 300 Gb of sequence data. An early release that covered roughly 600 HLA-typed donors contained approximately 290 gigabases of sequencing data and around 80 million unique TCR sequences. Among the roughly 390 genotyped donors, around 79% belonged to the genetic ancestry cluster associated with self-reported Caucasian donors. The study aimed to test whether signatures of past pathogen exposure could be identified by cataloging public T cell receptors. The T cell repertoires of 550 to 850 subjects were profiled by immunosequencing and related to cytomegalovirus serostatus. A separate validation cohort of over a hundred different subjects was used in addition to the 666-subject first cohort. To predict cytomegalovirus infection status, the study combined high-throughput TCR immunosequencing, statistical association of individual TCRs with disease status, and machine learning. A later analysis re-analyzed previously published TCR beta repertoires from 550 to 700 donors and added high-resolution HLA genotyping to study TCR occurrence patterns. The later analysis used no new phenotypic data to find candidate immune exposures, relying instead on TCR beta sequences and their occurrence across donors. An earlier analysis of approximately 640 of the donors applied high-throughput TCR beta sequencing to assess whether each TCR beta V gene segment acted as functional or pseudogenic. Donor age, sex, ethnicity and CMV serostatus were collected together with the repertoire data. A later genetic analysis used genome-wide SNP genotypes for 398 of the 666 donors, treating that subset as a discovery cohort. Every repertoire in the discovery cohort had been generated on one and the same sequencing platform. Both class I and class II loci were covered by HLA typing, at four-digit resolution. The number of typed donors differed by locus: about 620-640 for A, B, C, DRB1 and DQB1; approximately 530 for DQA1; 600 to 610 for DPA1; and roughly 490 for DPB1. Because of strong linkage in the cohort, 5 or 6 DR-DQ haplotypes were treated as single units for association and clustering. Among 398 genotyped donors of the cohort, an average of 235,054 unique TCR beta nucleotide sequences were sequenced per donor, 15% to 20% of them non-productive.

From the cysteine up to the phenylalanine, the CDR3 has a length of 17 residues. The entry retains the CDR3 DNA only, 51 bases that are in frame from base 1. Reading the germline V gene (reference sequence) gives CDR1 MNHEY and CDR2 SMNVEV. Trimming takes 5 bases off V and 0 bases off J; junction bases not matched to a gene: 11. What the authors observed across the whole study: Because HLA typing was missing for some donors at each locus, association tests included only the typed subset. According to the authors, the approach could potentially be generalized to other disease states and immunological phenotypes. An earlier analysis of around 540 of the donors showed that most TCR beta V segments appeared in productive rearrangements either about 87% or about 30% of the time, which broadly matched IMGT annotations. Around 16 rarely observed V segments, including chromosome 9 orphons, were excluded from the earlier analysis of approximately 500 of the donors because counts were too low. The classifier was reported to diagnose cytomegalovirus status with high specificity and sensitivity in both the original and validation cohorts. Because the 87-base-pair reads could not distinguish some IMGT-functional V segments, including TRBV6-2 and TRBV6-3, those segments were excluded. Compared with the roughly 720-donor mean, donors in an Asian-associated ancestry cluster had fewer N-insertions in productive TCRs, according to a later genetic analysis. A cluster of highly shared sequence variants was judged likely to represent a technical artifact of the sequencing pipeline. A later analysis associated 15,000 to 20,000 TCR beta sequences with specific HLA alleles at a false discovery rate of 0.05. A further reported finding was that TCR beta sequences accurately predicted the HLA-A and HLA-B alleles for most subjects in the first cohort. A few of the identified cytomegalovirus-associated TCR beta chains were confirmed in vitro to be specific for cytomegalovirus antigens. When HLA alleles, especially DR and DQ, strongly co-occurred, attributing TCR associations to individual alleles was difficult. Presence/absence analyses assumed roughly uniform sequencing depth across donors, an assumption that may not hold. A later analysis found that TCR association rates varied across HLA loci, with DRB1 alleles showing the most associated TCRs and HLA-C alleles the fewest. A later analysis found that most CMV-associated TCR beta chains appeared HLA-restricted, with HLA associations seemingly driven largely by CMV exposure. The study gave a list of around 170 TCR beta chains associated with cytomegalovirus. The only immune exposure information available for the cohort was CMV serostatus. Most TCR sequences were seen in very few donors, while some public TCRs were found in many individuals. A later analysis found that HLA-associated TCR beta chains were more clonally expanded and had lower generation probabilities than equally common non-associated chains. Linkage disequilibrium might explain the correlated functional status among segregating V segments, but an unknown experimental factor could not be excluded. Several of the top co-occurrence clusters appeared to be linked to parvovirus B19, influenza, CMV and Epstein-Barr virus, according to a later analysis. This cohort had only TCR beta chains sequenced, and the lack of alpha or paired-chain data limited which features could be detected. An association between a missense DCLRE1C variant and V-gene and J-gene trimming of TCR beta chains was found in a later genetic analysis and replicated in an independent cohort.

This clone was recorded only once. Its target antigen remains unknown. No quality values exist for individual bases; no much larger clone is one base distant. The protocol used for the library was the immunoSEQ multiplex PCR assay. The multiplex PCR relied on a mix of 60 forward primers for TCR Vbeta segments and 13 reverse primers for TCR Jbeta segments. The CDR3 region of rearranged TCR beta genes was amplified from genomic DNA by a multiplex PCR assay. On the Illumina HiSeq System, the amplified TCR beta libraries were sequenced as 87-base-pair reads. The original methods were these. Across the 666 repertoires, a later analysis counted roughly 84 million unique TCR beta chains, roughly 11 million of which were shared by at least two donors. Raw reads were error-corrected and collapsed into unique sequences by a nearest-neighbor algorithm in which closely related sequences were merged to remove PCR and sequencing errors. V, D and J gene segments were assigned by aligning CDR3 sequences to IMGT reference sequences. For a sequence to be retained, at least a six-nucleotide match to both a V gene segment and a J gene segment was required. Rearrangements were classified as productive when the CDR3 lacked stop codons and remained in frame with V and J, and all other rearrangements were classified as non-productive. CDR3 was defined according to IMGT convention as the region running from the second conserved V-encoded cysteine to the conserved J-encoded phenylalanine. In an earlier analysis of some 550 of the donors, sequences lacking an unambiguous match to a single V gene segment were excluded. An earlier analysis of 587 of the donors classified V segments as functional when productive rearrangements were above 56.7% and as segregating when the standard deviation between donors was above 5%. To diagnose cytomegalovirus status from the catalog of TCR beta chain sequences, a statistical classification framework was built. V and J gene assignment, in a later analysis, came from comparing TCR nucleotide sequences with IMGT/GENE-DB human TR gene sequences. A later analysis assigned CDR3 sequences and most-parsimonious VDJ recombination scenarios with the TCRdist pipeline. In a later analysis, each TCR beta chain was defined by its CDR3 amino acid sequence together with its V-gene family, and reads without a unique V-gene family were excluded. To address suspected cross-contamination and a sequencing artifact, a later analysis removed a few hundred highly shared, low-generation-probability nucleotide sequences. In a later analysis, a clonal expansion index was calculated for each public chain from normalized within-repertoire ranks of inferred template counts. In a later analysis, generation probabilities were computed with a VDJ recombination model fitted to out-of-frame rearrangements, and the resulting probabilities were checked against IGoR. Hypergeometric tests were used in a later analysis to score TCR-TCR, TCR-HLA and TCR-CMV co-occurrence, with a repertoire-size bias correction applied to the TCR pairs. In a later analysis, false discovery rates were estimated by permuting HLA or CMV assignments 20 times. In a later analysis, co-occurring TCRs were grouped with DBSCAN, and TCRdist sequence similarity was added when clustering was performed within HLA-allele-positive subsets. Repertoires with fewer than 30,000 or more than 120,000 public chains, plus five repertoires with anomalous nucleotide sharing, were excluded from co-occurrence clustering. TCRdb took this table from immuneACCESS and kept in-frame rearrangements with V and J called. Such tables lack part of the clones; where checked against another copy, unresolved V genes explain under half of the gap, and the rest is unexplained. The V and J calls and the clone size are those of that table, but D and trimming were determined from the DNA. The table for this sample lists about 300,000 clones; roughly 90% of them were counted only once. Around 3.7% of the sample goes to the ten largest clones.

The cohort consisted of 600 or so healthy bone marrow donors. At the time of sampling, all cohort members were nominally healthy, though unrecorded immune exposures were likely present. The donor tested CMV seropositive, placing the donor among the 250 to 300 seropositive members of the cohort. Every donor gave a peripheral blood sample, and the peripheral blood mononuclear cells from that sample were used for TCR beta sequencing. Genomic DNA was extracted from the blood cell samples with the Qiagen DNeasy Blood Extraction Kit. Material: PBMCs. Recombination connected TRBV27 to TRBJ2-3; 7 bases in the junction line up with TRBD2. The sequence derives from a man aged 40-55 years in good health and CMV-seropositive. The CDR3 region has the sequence CASSPIGRESSTDTQYF. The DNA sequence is TGTGCCAGCAGTCCCATTGGGCGGGAGAGCAGCACAGATACGCAGTATTTT.